A selection of T cell receptor beta chains follows, all from one sample in a study of T cell responses to AZD1222 COVID-19 vaccine. Repertoires were generated with immunoSEQ multiplex PCR, while TCRdb's copy carries only in-frame clones and drops some. The sample contains about 140,000 clones, 85% to 95% of which appear only once. This specimen consisted of peripheral blood, obtained after recovery from COVID-19. These receptors all come from an adult who had recovered from COVID-19. Each CDR3 is given with its conserved first and last residue. Each record gives: D gene, J gene, V gene, clone size, CDR3 DNA, CDR3 protein. D genes are given only for firm matches. Clone size is not always given. Where it is, it says once, few, many or a class for expanded clones.

>TRBD2|TRBJ2-3|TRBV19|-
TGTGCCAGTAGTATTCGGACTAGCGGGAGCTCAGATACGCAGTATTTT
CASSIRTSGSSDTQYF
>-|TRBJ2-7|TRBV10-3|-
TGTGCCATCAGTGAGTCAAAAGGCTACGAGCAGTACTTC
CAISESKGYEQYF
>-|TRBJ2-5|TRBV18|-
TGTGCCAGCTCACCGAGGCAGGTAGAGACCCAGTACTTC
CASSPRQVETQYF
>-|TRBJ1-5|TRBV28|-
TGTGCCAGCAGGACTAGCAATCAGCCCCAGCATTTT
CASRTSNQPQHF
>TRBD2|TRBJ2-1|TRBV9|-
TGTGCCAGCAGCGTATCACTCCGGGGGGGAACCCACAATGAGCAGTTCTTC
CASSVSLRGGTHNEQFF
>-|TRBJ2-1|TRBV12-5|-
TGTGCTAGTGGTTTGGCCTTAAGTAGCTCCTACAATGAGCAGTTCTTC
CASGLALSSSYNEQFF
>-|TRBJ2-7|TRBV7-2|-
TGTGCCAGCAGCTTAGAAGGGCCATACTACGAGCAGTACTTC
CASSLEGPYYEQYF
>-|TRBJ2-7|TRBV7-9|-
TGTGCCAGCAGCTTAGGGACTACCTCTCCCTACGAGCAGTACTTC
CASSLGTTSPYEQYF
>-|TRBJ1-1|TRBV7-9|-
TGTGCCAGCAGCCGGGCCGGGGGCAGAGCTTTCTTT
CASSRAGGRAFF
>TRBD2|TRBJ2-5|TRBV2|-
TGTGCCAGCTCCGCTATTGGGGGGGGAAAGACCCAGTACTTC
CASSAIGGGKTQYF
>TRBD2|TRBJ2-1|TRBV19|-
TGTGCCAGTAGTATTCTAGCGGGGGGAGATGGTGAGCAGTTCTTC
CASSILAGGDGEQFF
>-|TRBJ2-7|TRBV19|-
TGTGCCAGTAGTTTGACCGGGGTCTCCTACGAGCAGTACTTC
CASSLTGVSYEQYF
>-|TRBJ2-7|TRBV28|-
TGTGCCAGCAGCTCCACCTACGAGCAGTACTTC
CASSSTYEQYF
>-|TRBJ2-7|TRBV19|-
TGTGCCAGTAGTATCTACAGGGAAGCTAACGAGCAGTACTTC
CASSIYREANEQYF
>TRBD1|TRBJ2-4|TRBV5-4|-
TGTGCCAGCAGCTCGGTCGGACGGACAGGGGGCGTCATTCAGTACTTC
CASSSVGRTGGVIQYF
>-|TRBJ1-1|TRBV28|-
TGTGCCAGCAGTCCGATGACAGGAAAAAACACTGAAGCTTTCTTT
CASSPMTGKNTEAFF
>TRBD1|TRBJ2-1|TRBV11-1|-
TGTGCCAGCAGCTTTGCAGGGGGCGGAGGGAACAATGAGCAGTTCTTC
CASSFAGGGGNNEQFF
>-|TRBJ2-1|TRBV11-3|-
TGTGCCAGCAGCCCCCGATCCTCCTACAATGAGCAGTTCTTC
CASSPRSSYNEQFF
>TRBD1|TRBJ2-2|TRBV19|-
TGTGCCAGTAGTATTGGGACAGTTGACACCGGGGAGCTGTTTTTT
CASSIGTVDTGELFF
>-|TRBJ2-7|TRBV10-3|-
TGTGCCATCAGTGATAAGTTAACCTACGAGCAGTACTTC
CAISDKLTYEQYF
>TRBD1|TRBJ2-7|TRBV2|-
TGTGCCAGCAGCTCCTCGGAGACAGGGATCGTGCAGTACTTC
CASSSSETGIVQYF
>TRBD2|TRBJ2-3|TRBV7-9|-
TGTGCCAGCAGCTCCAGGGCCACTAGCGAGAGCACAGATACGCAGTATTTT
CASSSRATSESTDTQYF
>TRBD1|TRBJ2-7|TRBV18|-
TGTGCCAGCTCACCGGGACAGGCTTCGCCCTACGAGCAGTACTTC
CASSPGQASPYEQYF
>TRBD1|TRBJ1-4|TRBV28|-
TGTGCCAGCAGTTTCTACTTGGGCAGGGGGCCTGAAAAACTGTTTTTT
CASSFYLGRGPEKLFF
>-|TRBJ2-7|TRBV11-2|-
TGTGCCAGCAGCTTAGGTCTATACGAGCAGTACTTC
CASSLGLYEQYF
>-|TRBJ2-7|TRBV19|once
TGTGCCAGTAGTTTTTCAGGGGTCTACGAGCAGTACTTC
CASSFSGVYEQYF
>-|TRBJ2-1|TRBV3-1/TRBV3-2|-
TGTGCCAGCAGCTCAGGGCGGGGTAGTGAGCAGTTCTTC
CASSSGRGSEQFF
>-|TRBJ2-7|TRBV5-8|-
TGTGCCAGCAGCTTGGGGGGGGTTTCCTACGAGCAGTACTTC
CASSLGGVSYEQYF